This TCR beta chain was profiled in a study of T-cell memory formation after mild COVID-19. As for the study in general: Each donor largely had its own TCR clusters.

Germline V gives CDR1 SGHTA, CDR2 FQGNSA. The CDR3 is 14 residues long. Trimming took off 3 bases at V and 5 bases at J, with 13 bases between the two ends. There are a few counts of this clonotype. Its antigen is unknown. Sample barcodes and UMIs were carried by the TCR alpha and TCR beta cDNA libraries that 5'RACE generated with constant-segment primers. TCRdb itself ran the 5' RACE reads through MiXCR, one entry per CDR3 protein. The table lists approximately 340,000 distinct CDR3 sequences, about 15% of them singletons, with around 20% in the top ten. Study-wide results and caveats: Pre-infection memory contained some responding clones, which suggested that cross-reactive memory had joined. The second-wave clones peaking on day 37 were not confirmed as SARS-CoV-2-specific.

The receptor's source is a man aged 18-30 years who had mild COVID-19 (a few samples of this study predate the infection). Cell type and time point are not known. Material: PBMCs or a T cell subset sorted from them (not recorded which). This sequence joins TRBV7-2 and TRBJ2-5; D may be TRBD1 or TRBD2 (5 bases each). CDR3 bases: TGTGCCAGCAGCTTTTTGGGGCGGAGGGAGACCCAGTACTTC. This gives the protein CASSFLGRRETQYF.